This section outlines one TCR beta chain sequence together with its context. Its antigen remains unidentified. The sample comes from a study of graft-versus-host responses after intestinal transplantation. Looking at the study overall: Grafts were multivisceral, liver-intestinal, or isolated intestinal. Every transplant recipient was induced with anti-thymocyte globulin, then maintained on tacrolimus and steroids for two to four years.

The CDR3 length is 16 residues. CDR1 and CDR2 from the germline V gene are SGHVS and FNYEAQ. V was cut by 5 bases and J by 2 bases, with 17 bases left in between. Study-level points and caveats: Within the allografts of patients who had graft-donor T cell macrochimerism, graft-versus-host to host-versus-graft clonal ratios were high. Ileal or blood samples showed some GvH clones first, and such clones were also found in recipient marrow.

Repertoires were generated with immunoSEQ multiplex PCR, while TCRdb's copy carries only in-frame clones and drops some. The sample includes roughly 98,000 clones, about 93% of them seen just once. The TCR comes from a human donor who was the organ donor for an intestinal transplant. The material sequenced was unstimulated CD8+ T cells sorted from spleen or lymph node cells, taken before transplant. The J gene is TRBJ2-3, the V gene TRBV7-6; possible D gene TRBD2, 5 bases. The CDR3 protein is CASSPLPSTDTDTQYF. The CDR3 DNA is TGTGCCAGCAGCCCCCTCCCTAGCACAGACACAGATACGCAGTATTTT.